Following are 16 T cell receptor beta chains from one sample sequenced in a study of HIV-infected patients and healthy controls. cDNA was made from approximately 500 ng RNA using alpha and beta constant primers. Using multiplexing indices, alpha and beta chain libraries were generated apart by chain-specific third strand synthesis. One entry per CDR3 protein, called by TCRdb with MiXCR from the 5' RACE reads. The sample includes some 5,000 distinct CDR3 sequences, less than 9% of them seen just once. All unsorted peripheral T cells were captured because whole blood was used without fractionation. The sequences come from blood, collected before antiretroviral therapy. The receptor source for this set is an adult with HIV infection.

The chain couples TRBV5-6 to TRBJ2-7; D gene unclear. CDR1 and CDR2 from the germline V gene are SGHDT and YYEEEE. The CDR3 covers 12 residues. V lost 4 bases to trimming and J lost 5 bases, with 10 bases between them. The CDR3 nucleotides are TGTGCCAGCAGCCGGGTGGGGAACGAGCAGTACGTC. Residues: CASSRVGNEQYV.

This clonotype has at least ten counts. This rearrangement joins TRBV2 to TRBJ2-6, with D possibly being TRBD2 (5 bases). The V and J ends lost 4 bases and 2 bases respectively, with 9 bases between them. This CDR3 has 15 residues. The V gene's germline CDR1 is SNHLY and CDR2 FYNNEI. In DNA form, the CDR3 reads TGTGCCAGCAGTGTTGGGAGAACTGGGGCCAACGTCCTGACTTTC. This translates into CASSVGRTGANVLTF.

The sample holds many counts of this clonotype. The V gene is TRBV18, the J gene TRBJ2-1; TRBD2 might be the D (6 bases). CDR1 and CDR2 (germline): KGHSH, LQKENI. The CDR3 is 14 amino acids. The germline V and J ends were trimmed by 5 bases and 5 bases, with 13 bases remaining between them. The CDR3 DNA is TGTGCCAGCTCATCCGCGGGAAGTAACAATGAGCAGTTCTTC. This sequence encodes CASSSAGSNNEQFF.

The chain links TRBV7-8 to TRBJ1-2; 12 bases align to TRBD1. The CDR3 covers 18 residues. The V gene end was trimmed by 2 bases and the J gene end by 2 bases; junction bases not matched to a gene: 9. Per germline, CDR1 SGHVS and CDR2 FQNEAQ. CDR3 sequence: CASSLFFRGTGGNYGYTF. The DNA for the CDR3 is TGTGCCAGCAGCTTATTTTTTCGGGGGACAGGGGGCAACTATGGCTACACCTTC. Complete variable domain (other parts from reference TRBV7-8 and TRBJ1-2): GAGVSQSPRYKVAKRGQDVALRCDPISGHVSLFWYQQALGQGPEFLTYFQNEAQLDKSGLPSDRFFAERPEGSVSTLKIQRTQQEDSAVYLCASSLFFRGTGGNYGYTFGSGTRLTVV.

This clonotype was counted ten times or more. The V call is TRBV5-1, the J call TRBJ2-7, with 7 bases fitting TRBD1. The CDR3 runs 17 residues. Germline CDR1 is SGHRS and CDR2 is YFSETQ. Trimming cost V 0 bases and J 3 bases; bases outside gene matches: 12. The CDR3 spells CASSLGGQPTIDYEQYV. DNA of the CDR3: TGCGCCAGCAGCTTGGGGGGACAGCCAACAATAGACTACGAGCAGTACGTC.

Many counts were recorded for this clonotype. The genes are TRBV5-4 and TRBJ2-5; D perhaps matches TRBD2 (6 bases). Deletions cut 1 base from V and 6 bases from J, with 16 bases between. This CDR3 contains 15 residues. The germline V gene encodes CDR1 SGHNT and CDR2 YYREEE (reference sequence). In DNA form, the CDR3 reads TGTGCCAGCAGCTTGATTATTTCGGGGGTAAAGACCCAGTACTTC. Its translation: CASSLIISGVKTQYF.

This clonotype was counted only a few times. The chain employs TRBV27 and TRBJ2-1; unclear D gene. Germline CDR1 reads MNHEY; CDR2 reads SMNVEV (reference sequence). The CDR3 sequence is 15 residues long. Trimming took 5 bases from V and 2 from J, leaving 13 bases between them. CDR3 sequence: CASSPDFQPYNEQFF. For the CDR3, the DNA is TGTGCCAGCAGTCCAGACTTTCAGCCCTACAATGAGCAGTTCTTC.

As to this clonotype: A much larger clone differs from this one at a single base, so this may be a read error. The chain employs TRBV6-2 or TRBV6-3 and TRBJ1-5, with D unresolved. This CDR3 is built from 16 residues. CDR1 is MNHEY, CDR2 SVGEGT, per germline. This CDR3 is CASSYSTAAGNQPKHF. The CDR3 bases are TGTGCCAGCAGTTACTCGACGGCGGCTGGCAATCAGCCCAAGCATTTT.

By share, this clonotype ranks as medium-sized (0.01 to 0.1%). The CDR3 DNA reads TGCGCCAGCTCCACCGGGGGTTCCGAGCAGTACGTC. It is translated as CASSTGGSEQYV. The chain uses TRBV10-2 and TRBJ2-7; D possibly corresponds to TRBD2 (6 bases). Germline-derived CDR1 and CDR2 are WSHSY and SAAADI. Trimming removed 8 bases at V and 6 bases at J, with 14 bases between. This CDR3 comprises 12 residues.

This clonotype is labeled as medium-sized. The chain has TRBV5-1 and TRBJ2-1; the D gene is possibly TRBD2 (5 bases). This CDR3 region has 12 residues. The V gene's germline CDR1 is SGHRS and CDR2 YFSETQ. The V and J ends lost 3 bases and 15 bases respectively, with 16 bases between them. In nucleotides, the CDR3 is TGCGCCAGCAGCTCGGACTTGCGTGGTGTGTTCTTC. It codes for CASSSDLRGVFF.

This clonotype was recorded many times. The chain links TRBV4-1 to TRBJ2-7; D gene unclear. V shed 1 base and J shed 2 bases, with 12 bases lying between them. The CDR3 loop spans 15 amino acids. Per germline, CDR1 MGHRA and CDR2 YSYEKL. The CDR3: CASSQVALQTYEQYF. In nucleotides, the CDR3 is TGCGCCAGCAGCCAAGTGGCCCTACAGACCTACGAGCAGTACTTC.

This clonotype appeared many times. The chain is built from TRBV6-1 and TRBJ1-3; possible D gene TRBD1, 5 bases. Germline values: CDR1 MNHNS, CDR2 SASEGT. This CDR3 has 18 amino acids. V lost 0 bases to trimming and J lost 2 bases, with 17 bases between them. CDR3 DNA: TGTGCCAGCAGTGAAGCGCTACCCGGGGCCCTGGCTGGAAACACCATATATTTT. Amino acid sequence: CASSEALPGALAGNTIYF.

This clonotype rates as medium-sized (0.01 to 0.1%). The chain is built from TRBV14 and TRBJ2-1; TRBD2 might be the D (6 bases). V was trimmed by 4 bases and J by 8 bases, leaving 24 bases between them. The germline V gene has CDR1 SGHDN and CDR2 FVKESK. The CDR3 is made up of 17 amino acids. CDR3 region: CASSLRTRTIPLYEQFF. CDR3 DNA: TGTGCCAGCAGCCTAAGGACGAGGACTATCCCTTTGTATGAGCAGTTCTTC.

By share of the sample, this clonotype is medium-sized. The gene calls are TRBV2 and TRBJ2-7, with D unclear. Trimming removed 1 base from V and 1 base from J, with 11 bases in between. The CDR3 contains 15 residues. The germline gives CDR1 SNHLY, CDR2 FYNNEI. The CDR3 DNA reads TGTGCCAGCAGTGAAGAGGCAGACTCATCCTACGAGCAGTACTTC. Protein: CASSEEADSSYEQYF.

This clonotype is classed as medium-sized. The DNA of the CDR3 is TGCGCCAGCAGACAGGGGGCAGGGGAGCAGTACTTC. This encodes CASRQGAGEQYF. This chain uses TRBV5-1 with TRBJ2-7; TRBD1 matches 9 bases. The germline V gene encodes CDR1 SGHRS and CDR2 YFSETQ. CDR3 length: 12 amino acids. V dropped 5 bases and J dropped 7; count of bases not matched to a gene: 4.

This clonotype is medium-sized in the sample. V usage is TRBV3-1 and J usage is TRBJ2-5; TRBD2 aligns across 10 bases. This CDR3 comprises 16 residues. The V gene's germline CDR1 is LGHDT and CDR2 YNNKEL (reference sequence). With V trimmed by 1 base and J by 3 bases, 5 bases remained unmatched. CDR3: CASSQGIAGGKETQYF. The DNA for the CDR3 is TGTGCCAGCAGCCAAGGGATAGCGGGGGGTAAAGAGACCCAGTACTTC.